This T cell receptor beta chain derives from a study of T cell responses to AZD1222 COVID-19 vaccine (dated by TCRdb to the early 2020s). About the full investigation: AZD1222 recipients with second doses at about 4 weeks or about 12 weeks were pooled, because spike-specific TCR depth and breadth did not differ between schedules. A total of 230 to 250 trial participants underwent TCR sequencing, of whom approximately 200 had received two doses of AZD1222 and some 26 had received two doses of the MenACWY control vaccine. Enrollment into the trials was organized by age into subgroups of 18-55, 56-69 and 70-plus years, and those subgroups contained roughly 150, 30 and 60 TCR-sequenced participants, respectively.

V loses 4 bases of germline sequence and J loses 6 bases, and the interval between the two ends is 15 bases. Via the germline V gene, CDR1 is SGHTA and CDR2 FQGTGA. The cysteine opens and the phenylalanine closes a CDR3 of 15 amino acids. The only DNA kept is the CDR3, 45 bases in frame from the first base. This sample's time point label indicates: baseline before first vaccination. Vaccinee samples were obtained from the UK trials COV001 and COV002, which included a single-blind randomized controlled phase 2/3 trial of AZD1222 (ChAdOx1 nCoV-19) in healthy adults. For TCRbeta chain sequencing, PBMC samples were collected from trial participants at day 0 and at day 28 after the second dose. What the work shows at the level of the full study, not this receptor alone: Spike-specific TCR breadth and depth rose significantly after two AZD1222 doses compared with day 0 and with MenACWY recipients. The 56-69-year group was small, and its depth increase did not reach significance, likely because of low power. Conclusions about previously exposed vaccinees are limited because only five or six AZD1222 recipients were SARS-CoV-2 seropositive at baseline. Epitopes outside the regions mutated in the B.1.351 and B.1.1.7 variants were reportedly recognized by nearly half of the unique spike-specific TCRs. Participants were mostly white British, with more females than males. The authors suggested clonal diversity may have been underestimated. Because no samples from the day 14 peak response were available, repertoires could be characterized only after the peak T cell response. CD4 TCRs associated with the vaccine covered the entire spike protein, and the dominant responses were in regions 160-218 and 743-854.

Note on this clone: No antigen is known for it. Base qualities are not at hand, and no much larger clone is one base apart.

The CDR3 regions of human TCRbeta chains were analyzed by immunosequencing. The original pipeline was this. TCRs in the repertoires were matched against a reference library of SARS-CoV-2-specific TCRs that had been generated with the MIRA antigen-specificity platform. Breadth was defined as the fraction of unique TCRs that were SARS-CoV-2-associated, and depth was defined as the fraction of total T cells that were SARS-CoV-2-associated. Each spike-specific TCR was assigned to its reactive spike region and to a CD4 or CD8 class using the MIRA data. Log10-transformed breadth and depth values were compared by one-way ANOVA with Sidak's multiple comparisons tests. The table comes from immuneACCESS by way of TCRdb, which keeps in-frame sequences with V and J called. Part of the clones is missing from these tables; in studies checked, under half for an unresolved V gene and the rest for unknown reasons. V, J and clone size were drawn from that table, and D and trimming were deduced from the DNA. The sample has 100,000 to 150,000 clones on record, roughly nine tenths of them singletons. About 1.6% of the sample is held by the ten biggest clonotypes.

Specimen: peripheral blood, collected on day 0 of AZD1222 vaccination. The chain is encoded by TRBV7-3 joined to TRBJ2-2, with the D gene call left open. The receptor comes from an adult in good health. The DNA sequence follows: TGTGCCAGCAGCTCTACGCTAGGATCCGCCGGGGAGCTGTTTTTT. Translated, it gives CASSSTLGSAGELFF.